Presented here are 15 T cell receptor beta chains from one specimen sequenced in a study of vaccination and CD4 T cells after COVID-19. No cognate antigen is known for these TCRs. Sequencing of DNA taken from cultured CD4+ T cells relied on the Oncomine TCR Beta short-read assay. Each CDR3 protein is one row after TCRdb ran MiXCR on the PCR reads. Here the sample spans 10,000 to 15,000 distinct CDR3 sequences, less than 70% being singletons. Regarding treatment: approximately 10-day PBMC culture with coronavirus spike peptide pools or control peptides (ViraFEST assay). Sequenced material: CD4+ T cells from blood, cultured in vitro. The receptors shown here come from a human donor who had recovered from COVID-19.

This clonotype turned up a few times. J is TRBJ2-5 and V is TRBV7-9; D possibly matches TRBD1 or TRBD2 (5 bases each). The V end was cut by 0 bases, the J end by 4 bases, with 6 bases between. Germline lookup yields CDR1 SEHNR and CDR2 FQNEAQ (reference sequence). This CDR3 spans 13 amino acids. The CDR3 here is CASSLAGVETQYF. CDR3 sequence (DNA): TGTGCCAGCAGCTTAGCGGGGGTAGAGACCCAGTACTTC.

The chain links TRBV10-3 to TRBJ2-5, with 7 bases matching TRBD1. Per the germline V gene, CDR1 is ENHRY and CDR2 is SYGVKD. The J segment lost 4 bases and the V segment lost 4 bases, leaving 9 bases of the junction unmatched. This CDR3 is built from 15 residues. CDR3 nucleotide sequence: TGTGCCATCAGTGCACCCGGGACAGCAATAGAGACCCAGTACTTC. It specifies CAISAPGTAIETQYF.

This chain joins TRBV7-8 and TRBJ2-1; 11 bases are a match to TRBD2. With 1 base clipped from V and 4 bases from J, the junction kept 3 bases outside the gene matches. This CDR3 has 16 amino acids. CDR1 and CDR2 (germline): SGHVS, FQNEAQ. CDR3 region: CASSLEGLAVYNEQFF. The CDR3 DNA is TGTGCCAGCAGCTTAGAGGGACTAGCGGTATACAATGAGCAGTTCTTC. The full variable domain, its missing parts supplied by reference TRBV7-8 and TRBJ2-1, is GAGVSQSPRYKVAKRGQDVALRCDPISGHVSLFWYQQALGQGPEFLTYFQNEAQLDKSGLPSDRFFAERPEGSVSTLKIQRTQQEDSAVYLCASSLEGLAVYNEQFFGPGTRLTVL.

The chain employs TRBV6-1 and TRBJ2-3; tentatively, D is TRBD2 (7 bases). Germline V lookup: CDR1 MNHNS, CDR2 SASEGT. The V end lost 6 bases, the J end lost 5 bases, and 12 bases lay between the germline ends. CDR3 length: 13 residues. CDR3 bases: TGTGCCAGCAGAGGGGGGGGTGGAGATACGCAGTATTTT. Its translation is CASRGGGGDTQYF.

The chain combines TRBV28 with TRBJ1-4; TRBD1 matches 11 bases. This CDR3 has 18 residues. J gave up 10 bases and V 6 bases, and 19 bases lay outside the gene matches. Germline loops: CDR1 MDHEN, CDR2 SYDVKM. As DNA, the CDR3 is TGTGCCAGCAGAACTGGGACAGGGGGAAGTAGAAGGACGGGAAAACTGTTTTTT. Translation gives CASRTGTGGSRRTGKLFF.

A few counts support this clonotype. CDR3 nucleotides: TGTGCCAGCAGCTTTGAAGGGGAGGCGCCCCAGCATTTT. It yields the protein CASSFEGEAPQHF. V usage is TRBV7-9 and J usage is TRBJ1-5, with a weak D call TRBD1 (5 bases). Germline assignment: CDR1 SEHNR and CDR2 FQNEAQ (reference sequence). The V end was cut by 3 bases, the J end by 9 bases, with 12 bases between. The CDR3 length is 13 residues.

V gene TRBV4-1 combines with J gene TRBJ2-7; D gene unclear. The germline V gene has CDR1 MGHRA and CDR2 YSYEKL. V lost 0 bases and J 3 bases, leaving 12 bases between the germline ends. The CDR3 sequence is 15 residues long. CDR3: CASSQDVARYYEQYF. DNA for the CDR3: TGCGCCAGCAGCCAAGATGTTGCCAGGTACTACGAGCAGTACTTC.

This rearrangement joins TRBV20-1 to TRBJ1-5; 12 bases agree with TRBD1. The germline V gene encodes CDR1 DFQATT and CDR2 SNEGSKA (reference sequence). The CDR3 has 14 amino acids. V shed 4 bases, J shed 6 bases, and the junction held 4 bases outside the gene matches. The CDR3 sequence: CSAKGQGAIQPQHF. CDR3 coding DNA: TGCAGTGCTAAGGGACAGGGGGCGATTCAGCCCCAGCATTTT.

CDR3 sequence: CASSWNRGRSTEAFF. The CDR3 bases are TGTGCCAGCAGTTGGAACAGGGGGCGAAGCACTGAAGCTTTCTTT. The chain links TRBV12-3 or TRBV12-4 to TRBJ1-1, with TRBD1 identical over 9 bases. This CDR3 spans 15 amino acids. The ends lost 4 bases at V and 4 bases at J; junction bases unmatched: 7.

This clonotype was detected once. The CDR3 sequence: CASAREISYEQYF. CDR3 sequence (DNA): TGTGCCAGCGCCCGGGAGATCTCCTACGAGCAGTACTTC. V is TRBV7-2 and J is TRBJ2-7; perhaps TRBD2 as D (6 bases). Looked up from germline, CDR1 is SGHTA and CDR2 is FQGNSA. This CDR3 region has 13 residues. V was clipped by 8 bases and J by 0 bases, with 11 bases between them.

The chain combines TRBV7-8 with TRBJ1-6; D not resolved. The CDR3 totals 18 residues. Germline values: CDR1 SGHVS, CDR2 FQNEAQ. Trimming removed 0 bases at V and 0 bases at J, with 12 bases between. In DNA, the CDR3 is TGTGCCAGCAGCTTAGCTGTTTTCGGGAGCTCCTATAATTCACCCCTCCACTTT. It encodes CASSLAVFGSSYNSPLHF.

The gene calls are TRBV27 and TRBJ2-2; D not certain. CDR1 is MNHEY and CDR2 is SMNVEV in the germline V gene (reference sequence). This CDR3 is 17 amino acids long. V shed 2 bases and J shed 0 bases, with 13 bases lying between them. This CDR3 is CASSLRSQNANTGELFF. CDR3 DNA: TGTGCCAGCAGTTTAAGATCCCAGAACGCGAACACCGGGGAGCTGTTTTTT.

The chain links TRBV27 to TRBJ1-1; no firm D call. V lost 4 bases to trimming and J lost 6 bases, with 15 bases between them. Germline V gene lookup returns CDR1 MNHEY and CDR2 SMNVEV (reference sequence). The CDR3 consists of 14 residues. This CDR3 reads CASSSGRNSAEAFF. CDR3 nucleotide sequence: TGTGCCAGCAGTTCGGGCAGGAATTCCGCTGAAGCTTTCTTT.

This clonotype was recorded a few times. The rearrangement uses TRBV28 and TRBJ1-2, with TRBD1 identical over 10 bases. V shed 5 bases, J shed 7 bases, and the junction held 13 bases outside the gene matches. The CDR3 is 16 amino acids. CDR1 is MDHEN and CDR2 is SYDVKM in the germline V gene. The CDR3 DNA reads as TGTGCCAGCAGTCCTGGTGGGACAGGGGTTGTTACTGGCTACACCTTC. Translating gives CASSPGGTGVVTGYTF.

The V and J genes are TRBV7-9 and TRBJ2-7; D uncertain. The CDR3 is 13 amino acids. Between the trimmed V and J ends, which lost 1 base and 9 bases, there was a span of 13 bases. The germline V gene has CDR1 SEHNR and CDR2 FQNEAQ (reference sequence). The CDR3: CASSLGQAVGQYF. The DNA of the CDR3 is TGTGCCAGCAGCTTAGGGCAGGCCGTGGGGCAGTACTTC.